The text below deals with one T cell receptor (beta chain). What it recognizes is unknown. The data belong to a study of CXCR3-negative and CXCR3-positive naive CD8 T cells. Naive CD8+ T cells carried a CD45RO-CCR7+CD27+CD95- phenotype. Researchers prepared the TRB cDNA libraries using 5' RACE with UMI labels. TCRdb re-called the 5' RACE reads; every CDR3 protein appears as one record, without DNA. Its listing shows under 90,000 distinct CDR3 sequences. Study-level findings and limits: The study found more hydrophobic TRB CDR3s in CXCR3-positive naive cells than in CXCR3-negative naive cells. Memory, not naive, CXCR3-negative and CXCR3-positive cells differed in TRBV-TRBJ usage. Comparably high diversity marked both naive subsets, whereas memory CD8+ cells had much lower diversity.

Sequencing used naive CXCR3+ CD8+ T cells from blood. Subset here: CD45RO-CCR7+CD27+CD95- naive CD8+ T cells expressing CXCR3 (TNR3+). This sequence originates from a human donor in good health. Some clones in this sample may be carry-over from other donors' samples.

The CDR3 protein is CSVEGGRGDTDTQYF. V usage is TRBV29-1 and J usage is TRBJ2-3; the D gene TCRdb calls, TRBD2, cannot be checked with no DNA. Germline assignment: CDR1 SQVTM and CDR2 ANQGSEA. The CDR3 length is 15 residues.